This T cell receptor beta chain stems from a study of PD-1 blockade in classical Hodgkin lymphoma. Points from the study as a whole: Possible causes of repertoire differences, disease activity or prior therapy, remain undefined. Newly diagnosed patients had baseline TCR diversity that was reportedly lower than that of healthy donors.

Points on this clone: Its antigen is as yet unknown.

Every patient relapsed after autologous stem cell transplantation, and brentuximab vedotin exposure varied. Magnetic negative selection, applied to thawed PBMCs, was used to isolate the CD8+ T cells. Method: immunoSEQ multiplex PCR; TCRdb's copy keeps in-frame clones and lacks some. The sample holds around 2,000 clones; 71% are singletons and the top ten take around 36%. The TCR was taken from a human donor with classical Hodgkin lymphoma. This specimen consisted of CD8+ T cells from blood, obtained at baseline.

The DNA for the CDR3 is TGTGCCAGTAGTTGGGTGTCAGGGAGGGAACAGCCCCAGCATTTT. This sequence encodes CASSWVSGREQPQHF. The chain couples TRBV19 to TRBJ1-5, with D possibly TRBD1 on 5 matching bases. The CDR3 totals 15 residues. The germline V gene encodes CDR1 LNHDA and CDR2 SQIVND (reference sequence). Deletions cut 5 bases from V and 7 bases from J, with 18 bases between.